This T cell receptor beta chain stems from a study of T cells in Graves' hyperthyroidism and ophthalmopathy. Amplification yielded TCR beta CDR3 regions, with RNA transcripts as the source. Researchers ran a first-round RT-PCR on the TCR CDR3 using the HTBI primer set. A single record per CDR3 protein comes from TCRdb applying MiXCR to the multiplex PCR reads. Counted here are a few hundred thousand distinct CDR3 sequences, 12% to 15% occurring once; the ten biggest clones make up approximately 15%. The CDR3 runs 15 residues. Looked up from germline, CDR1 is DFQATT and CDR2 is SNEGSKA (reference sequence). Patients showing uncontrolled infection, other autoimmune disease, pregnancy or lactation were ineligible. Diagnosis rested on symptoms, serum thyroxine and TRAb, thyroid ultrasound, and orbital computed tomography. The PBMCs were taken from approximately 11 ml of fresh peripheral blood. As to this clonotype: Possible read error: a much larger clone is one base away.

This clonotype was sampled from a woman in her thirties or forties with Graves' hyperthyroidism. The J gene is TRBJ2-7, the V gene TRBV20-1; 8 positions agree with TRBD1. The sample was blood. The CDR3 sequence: CSAKFRGRLTYEQHF. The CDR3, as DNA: TGCAGTGCTAAATTCAGGGGGCGCCTAACCTACGAGCAGCACTTC.